The 9 T cell receptor beta chains below were found in one sample sequenced in a study of CD8+ T cells in alopecia areata. The sequencing template was cDNA reverse transcribed from extracted RNA. TCRdb keeps only in-frame clones here, not all; method: immunoSEQ multiplex PCR. The sample contains roughly 100,000 clones, roughly two fifths of which appear only once. Treatment indicated: oral pan-JAK inhibitor, 5-10 mg twice daily. The sample consisted of CD8+ T cells sorted from blood, taken at week 24, from a patient treated with tofacitinib. The receptors shown here come from a human donor with alopecia areata.

The chain couples TRBV14 to TRBJ1-1, with TRBD1 identical over 8 bases. Losses at the gene ends were 4 bases for V and 3 bases for J; bases not matched to a gene: 13. The CDR3 is 17 residues long. Per the germline V gene, CDR1 is SGHDN and CDR2 is FVKESK. This chain's CDR3 is CASSPSRQGIGDTEAFF. The CDR3 DNA sequence: TGTGCCAGCAGCCCTTCACGACAGGGGATTGGGGACACTGAAGCTTTCTTT. The complete variable domain, with remaining parts taken from reference TRBV14 and TRBJ1-1, reads EAGVTQFPSHSVIEKGQTVTLRCDPISGHDNLYWYRRVMGKEIKFLLHFVKESKQDESGMPNNRFLAERTGGTYSTLKVQPAELEDSGVYFCASSPSRQGIGDTEAFFGQGTRLTVV.

The chain couples TRBV7-9 to TRBJ2-2, with 9 bases lining up with TRBD1. The CDR3 contains 13 residues. CDR1 is SEHNR, CDR2 FQNEAQ, per germline (reference sequence). Here the CDR3 reads CAEGQGDTGELFF. As DNA, the CDR3 is TGTGCGGAGGGACAGGGAGACACCGGGGAGCTGTTTTTT.

This clone was seen a handful of times. The gene calls are TRBV6-5 and TRBJ2-2; D is ambiguous. The CDR3 contains 15 residues. V gave up 2 bases and J gave up 0 bases, with 7 bases separating them. CDR1 is MNHEY and CDR2 is SVGAGI in the germline V gene. The CDR3, as DNA: TGTGCCAGCAGTTACCTAGAACCGAACACCGGGGAGCTGTTTTTT. Protein product: CASSYLEPNTGELFF.

This clone was picked up a small number of times. The V and J genes are TRBV27 and TRBJ2-7, with D tentatively TRBD2 (6 bases). V was cut by 7 bases and J by 5 bases, with 18 bases left in between. The CDR3 is made up of 14 amino acids. Germline CDR1 and CDR2: MNHEY and SMNVEV (reference sequence). The CDR3 nucleotides are TGTGCCAGCACCCCGGGAGTAGCGGCGGACGAGCAGTACTTC. It encodes CASTPGVAADEQYF.

The rearrangement uses TRBV2 and TRBJ2-2; D may be TRBD2 (6 bases). CDR1 is SNHLY, CDR2 FYNNEI, per germline. The V gene lost 3 bases and the J gene lost 5 bases, with 13 bases spanning the gap. This CDR3 is built from 15 residues. CDR3 nucleotide sequence: TGTGCCAGCAGTGAGTCCGGGAGAGGGACCGGGGAGCTGTTTTTT. Residues: CASSESGRGTGELFF.

The rearrangement joins TRBV6-5 to TRBJ2-3; D uncertain. V was cut by 3 bases and J by 0 bases, with 4 bases left in between. The CDR3 is 13 amino acids. CDR1 is MNHEY and CDR2 is SVGAGI in the germline V gene. Here the CDR3 DNA reads TGTGCCAGCAGTTATCGTAGCACAGATACGCAGTATTTT. It translates to CASSYRSTDTQYF.

This chain links TRBV28 with TRBJ2-3; D not resolved. The CDR3 totals 11 residues. Germline loops: CDR1 MDHEN, CDR2 SYDVKM. The V gene lost 2 bases and the J gene lost 5 bases, with 2 bases spanning the gap. The CDR3 loop is CASSLGDTQYF. The CDR3 nucleotides are TGTGCCAGCAGTTTAGGAGATACGCAGTATTTT.

The chain links TRBV4-2 to TRBJ2-1; D might be TRBD1 or TRBD2, each matching 5 bases. Trimming removed 3 bases at V and 4 bases at J, with 10 bases between. Germline V CDR1 and CDR2: LGHNA, YNFKEQ. The CDR3 extends over 14 amino acids. In nucleotides, the CDR3 is TGTGCCAGCAGCCAGGGGACCCCTTACAATGAGCAGTTCTTC. Translation: CASSQGTPYNEQFF.

The chain has TRBV7-9 and TRBJ1-2; 9 bases agree with TRBD1. The CDR3 loop spans 13 amino acids. Trimming removed 7 bases from V and 10 bases from J; junction bases left unmatched: 10. Germline V CDR1 and CDR2: SEHNR, FQNEAQ (reference sequence). The CDR3 nucleotides are TGTGCCAGCACCTCCGGGACAGGGATCGACTACACCTTC. Translating it yields CASTSGTGIDYTF.